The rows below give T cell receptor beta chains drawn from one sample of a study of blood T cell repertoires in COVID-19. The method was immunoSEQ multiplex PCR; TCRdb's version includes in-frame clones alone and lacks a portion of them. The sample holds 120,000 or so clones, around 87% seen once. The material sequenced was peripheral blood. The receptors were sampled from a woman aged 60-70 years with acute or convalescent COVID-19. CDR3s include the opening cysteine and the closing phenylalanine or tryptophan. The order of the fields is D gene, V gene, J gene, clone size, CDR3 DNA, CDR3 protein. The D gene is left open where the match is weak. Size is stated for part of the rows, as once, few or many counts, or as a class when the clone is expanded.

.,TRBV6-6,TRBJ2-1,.,TGTGCCAGCAGTCCCCTAGGGGGATACAATGAGCAGTTCTTC,CASSPLGGYNEQFF
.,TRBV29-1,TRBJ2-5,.,TGCAGCGTTGGAGAACTGAAAGAGACCCAGTACTTC,CSVGELKETQYF
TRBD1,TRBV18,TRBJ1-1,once,TGTGCCAGCTCACCGGACAGGTTGAACACTGAAGCTTTCTTT,CASSPDRLNTEAFF
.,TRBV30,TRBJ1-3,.,TGTGCCGGCCGTCGGGTCTCTGGAAACACCATATATTTT,CAGRRVSGNTIYF
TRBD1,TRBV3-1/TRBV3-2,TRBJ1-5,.,TGTGCCAGCGCCCTCAGGGGGGATCAGCCCCAGCATTTT,CASALRGDQPQHF
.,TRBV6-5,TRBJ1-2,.,TGTGCCAGCAGCACAAACGTCCGCAACTATGGCTACACCTTC,CASSTNVRNYGYTF
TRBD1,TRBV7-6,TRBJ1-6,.,TGTGCCAGCAGCCTACTACAGGGGCCGGCTTATAATTCACCCCTCCACTTT,CASSLLQGPAYNSPLHF
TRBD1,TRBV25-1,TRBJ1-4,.,TGTGCCAGCAGTGAGATGACAGGGATTGAAAAACTGTTTTTT,CASSEMTGIEKLFF
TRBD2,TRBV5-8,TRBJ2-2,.,TGTGCCAGCAGCTTCGGGCGACTAGCGGTAAACACCGGGGAGCTGTTTTTT,CASSFGRLAVNTGELFF
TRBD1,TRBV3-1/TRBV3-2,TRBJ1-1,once,TGTGCCAGCAGCCCTCTGACAGGGAGGATCACTGAAGCTTTCTTT,CASSPLTGRITEAFF
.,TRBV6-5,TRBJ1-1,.,TGTGCCAGCAGACTTGGTTATACTGAAGCTTTCTTT,CASRLGYTEAFF
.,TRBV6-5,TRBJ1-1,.,TGTGCCAGCAGTTGGCTCAGGGGCGCCGAAGCTTTCTTT,CASSWLRGAEAFF
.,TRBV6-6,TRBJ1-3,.,TGTGCCAGCAGTTACTCAAAGGGGAAAAACTCCATATATTTT,CASSYSKGKNSIYF
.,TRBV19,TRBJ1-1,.,TGTGCCAGTAGTTTAGGACAGACTAACACTGAAGCTTTCTTT,CASSLGQTNTEAFF
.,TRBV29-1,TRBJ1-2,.,TGCAGCGCCCAACAGGGTCAGGCCGGCTACACCTTC,CSAQQGQAGYTF
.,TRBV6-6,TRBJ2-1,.,TGTGCCAGCAGTTATTTACGAGATGAGCAGTTCTTC,CASSYLRDEQFF
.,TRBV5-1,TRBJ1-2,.,TGCGCCAGCAGCTCACCCGAGGCCGTCGCTTATGGCTACACCTTC,CASSSPEAVAYGYTF
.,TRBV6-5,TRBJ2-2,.,TGTGCCAGCAGTTACAGGTCTAGCGTCGACACCGGGGAGCTGTTTTTT,CASSYRSSVDTGELFF
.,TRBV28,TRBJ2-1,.,TGTGCCAGCAGTATCCGTGCGAAAGAGCAGTTCTTC,CASSIRAKEQFF
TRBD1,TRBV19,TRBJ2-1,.,TGTGCCAGCCGACAGGGATCACTATGGGAGAGGGAGAATGAGCAGTTCTTC,CASRQGSLWERENEQFF
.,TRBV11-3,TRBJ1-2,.,TGTGCCAGCAGCAGCTCCTCTTATCCACCCTATGGCTACACCTTC,CASSSSSYPPYGYTF
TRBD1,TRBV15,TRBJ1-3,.,TGTGCCACCAGCCGGGGACAGCAGATTTCTGGAAACACCATATATTTT,CATSRGQQISGNTIYF
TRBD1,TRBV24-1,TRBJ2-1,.,TGTGCCACCAGTGACCCCGGGACAGGGGGCTACAATGAGCAGTTCTTC,CATSDPGTGGYNEQFF
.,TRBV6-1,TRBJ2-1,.,TGTGCCAGCAGTGAATTAGGCGGCAAGGCCCAAGAGCAGTTCTTC,CASSELGGKAQEQFF
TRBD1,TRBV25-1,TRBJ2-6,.,TGTGCCAGCAGTGAATGGGAGAGGGGGCCTGGGGCCAACGTCCTGACTTTC,CASSEWERGPGANVLTF
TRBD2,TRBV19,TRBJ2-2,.,TGTGCCAGCCGTTCGGGGGGGGGCTACACCGGGGAGCTGTTTTTT,CASRSGGGYTGELFF
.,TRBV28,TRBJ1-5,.,TGTGCCAGCAGTTTTAGGGGTGGAACGCCCCAGCATTTT,CASSFRGGTPQHF
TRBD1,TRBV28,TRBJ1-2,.,TGTGCCAGCAGTTTGCCAGGGGGCGTGAGTGGCTACACCTTC,CASSLPGGVSGYTF
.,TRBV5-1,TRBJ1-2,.,TGCGCCAGCAGCTTGGTACCTACCGGGAAGATTAACTATGGCTACACCTTC,CASSLVPTGKINYGYTF
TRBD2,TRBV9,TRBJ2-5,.,TGTGCCAGCAGCGAACTACCGGGACTATTAACAGAGACCCAGTACTTC,CASSELPGLLTETQYF
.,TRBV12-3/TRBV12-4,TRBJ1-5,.,TGTGCCAGCAGTTCTGGGCCGGTCGGTCCCCAGCATTTT,CASSSGPVGPQHF
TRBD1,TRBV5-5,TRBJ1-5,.,TGTGCCAGCAGTTCCCGACAGGGTCTCCGCTCGGAACCCCAGCATTTT,CASSSRQGLRSEPQHF
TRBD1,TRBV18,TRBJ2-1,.,TGTGCCAGCTCACTACCAGGGGGCCTCAATGAGCAGTTCTTC,CASSLPGGLNEQFF
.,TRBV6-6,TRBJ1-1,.,TGTGCCAGCAGTTACCTGACAGTGGCGAACACTGAAGCTTTCTTT,CASSYLTVANTEAFF
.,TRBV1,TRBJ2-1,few,TGCACCAGCAGCCTAGGGACTAGCGTGTACCTGCCGAGAAATGAGCAGTTCTTC,CTSSLGTSVYLPRNEQFF
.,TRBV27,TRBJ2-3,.,TGTGCCAGTATCTCCCCGGGACTTCATACGCAGTATTTT,CASISPGLHTQYF
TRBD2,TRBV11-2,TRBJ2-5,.,TGTGCCAGCCAAAGGACTAGCGGGAGGAGAGGCGAGACCCAGTACTTC,CASQRTSGRRGETQYF
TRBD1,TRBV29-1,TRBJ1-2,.,TGCAGCGCAGACAGGGTTTCGTATGGCTACACCTTC,CSADRVSYGYTF
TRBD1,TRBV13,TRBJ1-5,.,TGTGCCAGCAATCCTCAACAGGGGGCGAACAATCAGCCCCAGCATTTT,CASNPQQGANNQPQHF
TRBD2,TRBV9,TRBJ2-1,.,TGTGCCAGCAGCGTATCGGGAGGGAGGGGGAGTGAGCAGTTCTTC,CASSVSGGRGSEQFF
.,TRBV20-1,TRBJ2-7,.,TGCAGTGCTAGCACAGATTACGAGCAGTACTTC,CSASTDYEQYF
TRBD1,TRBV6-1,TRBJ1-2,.,TGTGCCAGCAGTGAGGACAGGGGTAACTATGGCTACACCTTC,CASSEDRGNYGYTF
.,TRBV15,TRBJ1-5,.,TGTGCCACCAGCAGAGGGACGGGGGGCTTTTTCAAGCCCCAGCATTTT,CATSRGTGGFFKPQHF
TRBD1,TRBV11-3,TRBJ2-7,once,TGTGCCAGCAGCCAGGACAGGGTGTCCGAGCAGTACTTC,CASSQDRVSEQYF
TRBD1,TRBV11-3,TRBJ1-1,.,TGTGCCAGCAGCGCGACAGGGTTGGCTGAAGCTTTCTTT,CASSATGLAEAFF
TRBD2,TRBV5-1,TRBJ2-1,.,TGCGCCAGCAGCCCCCTGATTCTAGCGGACGAGCAGTTCTTC,CASSPLILADEQFF
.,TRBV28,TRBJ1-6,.,TGTGCCAGCACCGACAGAAGCTCCTATAATTCACCCCTCCACTTT,CASTDRSSYNSPLHF
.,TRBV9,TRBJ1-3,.,TGTGCCAGCAGCCCCAAAGCGGGGGGATTATCGGTTGGAAACACCATATATTTT,CASSPKAGGLSVGNTIYF
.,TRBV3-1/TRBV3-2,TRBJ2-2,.,TGTGCCAGCAGCCAAGACGGGAGAACCGGGGAGCTGTTTTTT,CASSQDGRTGELFF
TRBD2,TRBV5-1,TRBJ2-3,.,TGCGCCAGCAGCTTGGCTGGACTAGCCCCAGATACGCAGTATTTT,CASSLAGLAPDTQYF